In its sample, the clone carrying this T cell receptor (beta chain) was seen a few times. Its antigen remains unidentified. Sequencing used immunoSEQ v3.0 at survey level. Sequencing was performed with immunoSEQ multiplex PCR; in TCRdb, only in-frame clones are kept and a portion is missing. The data show tens of thousands of clones, 70% to 90% seen once. This record belongs to a study of long-term antiretroviral therapy in people with HIV. Study-level points and caveats: Clones with expansion before ART led the repertoire at all time points. ART adherence, viral resistance and therapy changes were undocumented. Versus controls, repertoires in people with HIV had narrower CDR3 length ranges. Blood collection from the mid-2000s to the late 2010s possibly occurred under older ART regimens.

The CDR3 is made up of 14 amino acids. CDR1 MGHRA and CDR2 YSYEKL come from the germline V gene. V trimming: 5 bases; J trimming: 4 bases; junction bases outside the gene matches: 3. The sequence was collected from a woman aged 25 to 45 with HIV. The chain links TRBV4-1 to TRBJ1-3, with 9 bases lining up with TRBD1. Specimen: unsorted PBMCs, collected 2.8 years before starting antiretroviral therapy. Here the CDR3 reads CASSTGTGGNTIYF. As DNA, the CDR3 is TGCGCCAGCAGCACCGGGACAGGGGGAAACACCATATATTTT.